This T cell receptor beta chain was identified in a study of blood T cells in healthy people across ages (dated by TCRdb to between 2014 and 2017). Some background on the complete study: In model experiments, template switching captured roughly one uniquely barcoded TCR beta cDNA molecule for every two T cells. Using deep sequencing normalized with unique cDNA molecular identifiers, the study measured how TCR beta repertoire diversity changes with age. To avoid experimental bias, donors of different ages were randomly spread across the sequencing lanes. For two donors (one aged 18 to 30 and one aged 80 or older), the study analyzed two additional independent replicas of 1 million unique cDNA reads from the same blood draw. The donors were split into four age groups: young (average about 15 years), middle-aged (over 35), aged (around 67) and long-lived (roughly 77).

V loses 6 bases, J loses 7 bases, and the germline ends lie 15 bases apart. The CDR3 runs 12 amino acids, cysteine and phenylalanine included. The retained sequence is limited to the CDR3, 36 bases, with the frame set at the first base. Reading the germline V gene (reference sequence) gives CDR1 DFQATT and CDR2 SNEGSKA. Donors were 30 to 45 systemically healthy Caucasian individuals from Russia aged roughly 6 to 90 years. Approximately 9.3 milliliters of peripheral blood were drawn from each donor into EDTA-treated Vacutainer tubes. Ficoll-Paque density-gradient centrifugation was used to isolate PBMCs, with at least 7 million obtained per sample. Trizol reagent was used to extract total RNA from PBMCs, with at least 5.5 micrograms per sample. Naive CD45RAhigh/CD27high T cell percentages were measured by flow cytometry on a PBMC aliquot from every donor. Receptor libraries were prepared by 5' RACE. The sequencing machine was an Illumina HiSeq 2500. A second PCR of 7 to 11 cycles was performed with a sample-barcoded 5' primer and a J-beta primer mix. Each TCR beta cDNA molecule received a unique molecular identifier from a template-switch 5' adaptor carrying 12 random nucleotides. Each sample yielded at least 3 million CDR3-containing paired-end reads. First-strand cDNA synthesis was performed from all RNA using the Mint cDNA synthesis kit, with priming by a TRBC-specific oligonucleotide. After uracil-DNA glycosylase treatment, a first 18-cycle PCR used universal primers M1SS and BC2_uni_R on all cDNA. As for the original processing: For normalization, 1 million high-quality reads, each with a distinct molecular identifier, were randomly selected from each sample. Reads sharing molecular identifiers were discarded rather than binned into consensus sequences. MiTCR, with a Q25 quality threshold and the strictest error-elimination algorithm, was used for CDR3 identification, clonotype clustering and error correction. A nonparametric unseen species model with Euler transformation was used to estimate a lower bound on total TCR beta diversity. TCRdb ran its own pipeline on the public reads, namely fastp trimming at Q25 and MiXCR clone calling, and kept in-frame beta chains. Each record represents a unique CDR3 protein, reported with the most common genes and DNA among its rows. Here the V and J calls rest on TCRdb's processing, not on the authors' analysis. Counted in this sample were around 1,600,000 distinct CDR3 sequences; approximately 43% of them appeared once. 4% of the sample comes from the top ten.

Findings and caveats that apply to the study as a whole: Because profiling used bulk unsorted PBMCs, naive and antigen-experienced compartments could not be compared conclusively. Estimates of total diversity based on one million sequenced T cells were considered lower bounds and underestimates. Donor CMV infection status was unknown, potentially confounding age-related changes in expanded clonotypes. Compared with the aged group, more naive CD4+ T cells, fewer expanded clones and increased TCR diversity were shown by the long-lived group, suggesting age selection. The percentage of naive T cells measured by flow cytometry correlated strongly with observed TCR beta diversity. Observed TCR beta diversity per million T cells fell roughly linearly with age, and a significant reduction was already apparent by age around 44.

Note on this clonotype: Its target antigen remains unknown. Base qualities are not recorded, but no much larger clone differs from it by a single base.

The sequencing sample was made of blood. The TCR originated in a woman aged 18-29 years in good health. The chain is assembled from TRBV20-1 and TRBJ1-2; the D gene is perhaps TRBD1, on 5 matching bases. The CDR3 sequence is CSAPSRDSGYTF. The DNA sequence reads TGCAGTGCGCCCTCCAGGGACTCTGGCTACACCTTC.